This TCR beta chain is drawn from a study of T cell repertoires in cytomegalovirus infection. Points on this clonotype: The target antigen is unknown.

MiXCR, run by TCRdb on the reads, gives a single entry per CDR3 protein. The sample includes approximately 1,000,000 distinct CDR3 sequences, around 30% of them seen just once. There are 14 residues in the CDR3. V lost 3 bases and J lost 5, with 11 bases in between. Here the sequenced sample was cultured CD8+ T cells from PBMCs, taken from culture after CMV antigen stimulation. This clonotype originated in a human donor in good health (CMV status not recorded). Some clones in this sample may be carry-over from other donors' samples. The chain recombines TRBV12-3 or TRBV12-4 with TRBJ1-5; D unresolved. The DNA for the CDR3 is TGTGCCAGCAGTTTGGTCTTGGGCGATCAGCCCCAGCATTTT. Encoded protein: CASSLVLGDQPQHF.